This passage covers 9 T cell receptor beta chains from one sample sequenced in a study of cytomegalovirus exposure and HLA in healthy donors. PCR primers comprised 60 Vbeta and 13 Jbeta primers. The method was immunoSEQ multiplex PCR; TCRdb's version includes in-frame clones alone and lacks a portion of them. The sample yields roughly 130,000 clones, around 78% seen once. Source material: PBMCs. These receptors all stem from a woman in her 50s in good health and CMV-seronegative.

V and J are TRBV19 and TRBJ1-3, with 12 bases fitting TRBD1. CDR3 size: 15 residues. The trim removed 9 bases at V and 4 bases at J, leaving 7 bases unmatched. In germline, CDR1 is LNHDA, CDR2 SQIVND (reference sequence). The CDR3 bases are TGTGCCAGCACGCCGGGACAGGGGGCGGGAAACACCATATATTTT. Translated, it gives CASTPGQGAGNTIYF.

The chain couples TRBV19 to TRBJ2-1, with a tentative D call TRBD2 (6 bases). V was shortened by 3 bases and J by 5 bases, with 11 bases between the two germline ends. The CDR3 is 14 residues long. Germline V gene data show CDR1 as LNHDA and CDR2 as SQIVND (reference sequence). The CDR3 reads CASSIGRTNNEQFF. In DNA, the CDR3 is TGTGCCAGTAGTATCGGACGGACTAACAATGAGCAGTTCTTC.

The rearrangement joins TRBV5-1 to TRBJ2-7; 10 nucleotides line up with TRBD2. V shed 0 bases, J shed 1 base, and the junction held 1 base outside the gene matches. CDR1 is SGHRS and CDR2 is YFSETQ in the germline V gene. This CDR3 contains 15 residues. CDR3 amino acids: CASSLGAGGSYEQYV. The CDR3 region has the DNA TGCGCCAGCAGCTTGGGAGCGGGAGGGTCCTACGAGCAGTACGTC.

This clone was seen a single time. The chain couples TRBV6-5 to TRBJ1-1; D remains ambiguous. The CDR3 runs 13 residues. Trimming pared 5 bases from V and 1 base from J, leaving 8 bases between. Germline V CDR1 and CDR2: MNHEY, SVGAGI. In DNA form, the CDR3 reads TGTGCCAGCAGTGAAAAGAGGAACACTGAAGCTTTCTTT. Its protein is CASSEKRNTEAFF.

The rearrangement links TRBV9 to TRBJ2-3; TRBD2 aligns across 10 bases. The V segment lost 3 bases and the J segment 6 bases; nucleotides outside the gene matches: 7. Germline assignment: CDR1 SGDLS and CDR2 YYNGEE. The CDR3 has 15 amino acids. The CDR3 bases are TGTGCCAGCAGCGCCGCTAGCGGGAGTACCGATACGCAGTATTTT. Its translation is CASSAASGSTDTQYF.

The V call is TRBV5-6, the J call TRBJ2-1; 7 bases are a match to TRBD2. Unmatched junction bases numbered 10, after V lost 0 bases and J lost 4 bases. The germline V gene encodes CDR1 SGHDT and CDR2 YYEEEE. This CDR3 contains 17 residues. The CDR3 is CASSLAGGANLYNEQFF. CDR3 DNA: TGTGCCAGCAGCTTGGCGGGGGGAGCGAATCTTTACAATGAGCAGTTCTTC.

The chain recombines TRBV7-9 with TRBJ1-2, with 10 bases fitting TRBD1. Unmatched junction bases numbered 9, after V lost 2 bases and J lost 0 bases. Germline assignment: CDR1 SEHNR and CDR2 FQNEAQ (reference sequence). The CDR3 loop spans 18 amino acids. The CDR3 protein is CASSLRGQGVLANYGYTF. The CDR3 region has the DNA TGTGCCAGCAGCTTAAGAGGACAGGGGGTTCTAGCTAACTATGGCTACACCTTC.

The count of this clone is one. The chain couples TRBV6-1 to TRBJ2-5; 10 bases are a match to TRBD1. The J call may be incorrect, as the DNA end agrees better with TRBJ2-7. From germline, CDR1 is MNHNS and CDR2 SASEGT. The CDR3 length is 12 residues. CDR3 coding DNA: TGTGCCAGCAGCCGGACAGGGGGCGAGCAGTACTTC. Its protein product is CASSRTGGEQYF.

This clone was picked up a small number of times. The chain combines TRBV19 with TRBJ1-1; no reliable D call. The V gene's germline CDR1 is LNHDA and CDR2 SQIVND (reference sequence). The CDR3 runs 16 residues. V was clipped by 3 bases and J by 0 bases, with 14 bases between them. The chain's CDR3 is CASSMAGLGMNTEAFF. CDR3 DNA: TGTGCCAGTAGTATGGCGGGCCTGGGCATGAACACTGAAGCTTTCTTT.